This T cell receptor (beta chain) was found in a study of cytomegalovirus exposure and HLA in healthy donors. The PCR contained 60 Vbeta and 13 Jbeta primers. In the original analysis: Counted up in a later analysis, unique TCR beta chains came to some 80 million, with around 9.9 million shared. Clones were sequenced by immunoSEQ multiplex PCR, and TCRdb holds only the in-frame ones, with some missing. V and J calls plus clone size are reproduced from that table; the DNA served to infer D and trimming. This sample's clone table lists 130,000 to 150,000 clones. The CDR3 consists of 17 residues. Germline assignment: CDR1 MNHNS and CDR2 SASEGT. After removal of 4 bases from V and 0 bases from J, the junction contained 9 bases not matched to a gene. Findings of the study overall: The authors excluded some V segments, including TRBV6-2 and TRBV6-3, as indistinguishable.

Concerning this clone: Its antigen is not identified.

The sample consisted of PBMCs. The sequence was collected from a male donor in good health and CMV-seronegative. The rearrangement joins TRBV6-1 to TRBJ1-3, with 7 bases aligning to TRBD1. The CDR3 nucleotides are TGTGCCAGCAGTGTTGAGACAGGGCCACTCTCTGGAAACACCATATATTTT. As protein: CASSVETGPLSGNTIYF.